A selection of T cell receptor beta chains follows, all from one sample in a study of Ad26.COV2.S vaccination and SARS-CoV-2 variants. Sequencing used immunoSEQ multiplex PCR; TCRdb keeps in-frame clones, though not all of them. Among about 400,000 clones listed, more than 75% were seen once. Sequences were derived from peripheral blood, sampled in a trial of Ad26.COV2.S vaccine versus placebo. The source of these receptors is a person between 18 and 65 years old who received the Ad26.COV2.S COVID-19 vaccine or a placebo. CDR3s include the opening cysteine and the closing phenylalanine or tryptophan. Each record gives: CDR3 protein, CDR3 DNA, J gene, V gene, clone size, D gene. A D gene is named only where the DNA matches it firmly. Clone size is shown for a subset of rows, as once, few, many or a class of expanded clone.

CASARTRGRSGELFF,TGTGCCAGCGCCCGAACCAGGGGGCGGTCCGGGGAGCTGTTTTTT,TRBJ2-2,TRBV2,-,TRBD1
CASSAFSGTAYEQYF,TGTGCCAGCAGCGCCTTCTCCGGGACAGCCTACGAGCAGTACTTC,TRBJ2-7,TRBV9,-,TRBD1
CASSLNVAGELYEQYF,TGTGCCAGCAGCTTAAACGTAGCGGGGGAACTCTACGAGCAGTACTTC,TRBJ2-7,TRBV7-2,-,TRBD2
CASSRAGLGGNYGYTF,TGTGCCAGCAGCCGAGCGGGCCTGGGAGGGAATTATGGCTACACCTTC,TRBJ1-2,TRBV7-6,-,-
CASSPLGGVYGYTF,TGTGCCAGCAGCCCCCTTGGGGGGGTCTATGGCTACACCTTC,TRBJ1-2,TRBV11-2,-,-
CASSQTGDTEAFF,TGTGCCAGCAGCCAGACTGGGGACACTGAAGCTTTCTTT,TRBJ1-1,TRBV3-1/TRBV3-2,-,-
CASSNRGGASGQEQFF,TGTGCCAGCAGCAACCGCGGGGGAGCTTCGGGTCAGGAGCAGTTCTTC,TRBJ2-1,TRBV28,once,TRBD2
CASRETGYNEQFF,TGTGCCAGCAGGGAGACAGGTTACAATGAGCAGTTCTTC,TRBJ2-1,TRBV6-5,-,-
CASSLLTGDYGYTF,TGTGCCAGCAGCCTCCTGACAGGGGACTATGGCTACACCTTC,TRBJ1-2,TRBV6-6,-,TRBD1
CASSQWGRGTGELFF,TGTGCCAGCAGTCAATGGGGCCGGGGCACCGGGGAGCTGTTTTTT,TRBJ2-2,TRBV5-4,-,-
CASRRGSQEKLFF,TGTGCCAGCAGAAGAGGTTCCCAGGAAAAACTGTTTTTT,TRBJ1-4,TRBV6-5,-,-
CASSSDTEAFF,TGTGCCAGCAGTTCGGACACTGAAGCTTTCTTT,TRBJ1-1,TRBV2,-,-
CASSETGGETLKAFF,TGTGCCAGCTCGGAGACAGGGGGCGAGACATTGAAAGCTTTCTTT,TRBJ1-1,TRBV18,-,TRBD1
CASSFDRGNQPQHF,TGTGCCAGCAGTTTCGACAGGGGTAACCAGCCCCAGCATTTT,TRBJ1-5,TRBV28,-,TRBD1
CASSRQQGIPYEQYF,TGTGCCAGCAGCCGCCAACAGGGGATCCCCTACGAGCAGTACTTC,TRBJ2-7,TRBV4-2,-,TRBD1
CASSYDGGYSGNTIYF,TGTGCCAGCAGTTATGACGGCGGATACTCTGGAAACACCATATATTTT,TRBJ1-3,TRBV6-5,-,-
CASSQGVGPGADTEAFF,TGTGCCAGCAGCCAAGGGGTCGGACCGGGGGCGGACACTGAAGCTTTCTTT,TRBJ1-1,TRBV3-1/TRBV3-2,-,-
CASSLSGRVTYTQYF,TGTGCCAGCAGTTTATCTGGCAGAGTCACATATACGCAGTATTTT,TRBJ2-3,TRBV27,-,-
CASSLTEADTQYF,TGTGCCAGCAGCCTGACTGAAGCAGATACGCAGTATTTT,TRBJ2-3,TRBV6-5,-,-
CASISLAGTGGETQYF,TGTGCCAGCATCTCCTTAGCCGGGACAGGGGGAGAGACCCAGTACTTC,TRBJ2-5,TRBV7-6,-,TRBD1
CASSLWGSRDSPLHF,TGTGCCAGCAGTTTATGGGGGTCGCGGGATTCACCCCTCCACTTT,TRBJ1-6,TRBV28,-,-
CASSEGQGEVWGNTIYF,TGTGCCAGCAGTGAGGGACAGGGAGAGGTCTGGGGAAACACCATATATTTT,TRBJ1-3,TRBV6-4,-,TRBD1
CASSDWDRGPGEQYF,TGTGCCAGCAGCGACTGGGACAGGGGGCCTGGTGAGCAGTACTTC,TRBJ2-7,TRBV14,few,TRBD1
CASSEASSYNSPLHF,TGTGCCAGCAGTGAAGCCAGCTCCTATAATTCACCCCTCCACTTT,TRBJ1-6,TRBV25-1,-,-
CASSRGTLYNEQFF,TGTGCCAGCAGCCGGGGGACCCTCTACAATGAGCAGTTCTTC,TRBJ2-1,TRBV11-3,-,-
CASSSPSEQYF,TGTGCCAGCAGTTCACCTAGCGAGCAGTACTTC,TRBJ2-7,TRBV12-3/TRBV12-4,-,-
CATSDSDRGGNEKLFF,TGTGCCACCAGTGATTCCGACAGGGGAGGCAATGAAAAACTGTTTTTT,TRBJ1-4,TRBV24-1,-,TRBD1
CASSVGFRGYEQYF,TGTGCCAGCAGTGTAGGCTTTCGGGGTTACGAGCAGTACTTC,TRBJ2-7,TRBV28,-,-
CASTLYRGVNEKLFF,TGTGCCAGCACCCTTTACAGGGGGGTTAATGAAAAACTGTTTTTT,TRBJ1-4,TRBV7-2,-,TRBD1
CASRSTGVRGGNTIYF,TGTGCCAGCAGGTCGACAGGGGTTAGAGGTGGAAACACCATATATTTT,TRBJ1-3,TRBV28,-,TRBD1
CASSFRGGVTEAFF,TGTGCCAGCAGTTTCCGGGGGGGAGTCACTGAAGCTTTCTTT,TRBJ1-1,TRBV28,-,-
CASGSQGINTIYF,TGTGCCAGCGGATCACAGGGGATCAACACCATATATTTT,TRBJ1-3,TRBV5-6,-,TRBD1
CASSLSQVSYEQYF,TGCGCCAGCAGCCTTTCACAGGTATCCTACGAGCAGTACTTC,TRBJ2-7,TRBV4-3,-,-
CASSFPPVGNSPLHF,TGTGCCAGCAGTTTCCCCCCAGTCGGTAATTCACCCCTCCACTTT,TRBJ1-6,TRBV28,-,-
CASSLSRAGPGGGQPQHF,TGTGCCAGCAGTTTATCCAGAGCGGGGCCAGGTGGGGGTCAGCCCCAGCATTTT,TRBJ1-5,TRBV28,-,-
CSVDEGAVGETQYF,TGCAGCGTCGATGAGGGGGCGGTTGGAGAGACCCAGTACTTC,TRBJ2-5,TRBV29-1,-,TRBD1
CASSQGRLTYEQYF,TGTGCCAGCAGCCAGGGACGGTTGACCTACGAGCAGTACTTC,TRBJ2-7,TRBV7-8,-,-
CASAPGVREQFF,TGTGCCAGCGCCCCCGGGGTCAGGGAGCAGTTCTTC,TRBJ2-1,TRBV11-2,-,-
CASSAEGDTIYF,TGTGCCAGCAGCGCCGAGGGGGACACCATATATTTT,TRBJ1-3,TRBV5-5,once,-
CASSPGTGYAGYTF,TGTGCCAGCAGTCCGGGGACAGGGTATGCTGGCTACACCTTC,TRBJ1-2,TRBV28,-,TRBD1
CASSELWPSGGEETQYF,TGTGCCAGCAGTGAGCTATGGCCCTCAGGGGGGGAAGAGACCCAGTACTTC,TRBJ2-5,TRBV2,-,-
CASSGNEQFF,TGTGCCAGTAGCGGGAATGAGCAGTTCTTC,TRBJ2-1,TRBV11-2,-,TRBD2
CASSTRLAADPGQYF,TGTGCCAGCAGCACGCGACTAGCGGCGGACCCAGGGCAGTACTTC,TRBJ2-7,TRBV11-2,-,TRBD2
CAWSVLGGPDTF,TGTGCCTGGAGTGTATTGGGGGGGCCCGACACCTTC,TRBJ1-2,TRBV30,-,-
CASGIPGGNQETQYF,TGTGCCAGCGGAATTCCCGGGGGGAACCAAGAGACCCAGTACTTC,TRBJ2-5,TRBV28,-,TRBD2
CASSYQGTRGNEQFF,TGTGCCAGCAGTTACCAGGGTACAAGGGGGAATGAGCAGTTCTTC,TRBJ2-1,TRBV6-2/TRBV6-3,-,-
CASSRGKETQYF,TGTGCCAGCAGTCGTGGAAAAGAGACCCAGTACTTC,TRBJ2-5,TRBV6-5,-,-
CSVYGLTEGETQYF,TGCAGCGTTTATGGACTGACCGAGGGGGAGACCCAGTACTTC,TRBJ2-5,TRBV29-1,-,-
CAWNLGQGAWETQYF,TGTGCCTGGAACTTGGGACAGGGGGCTTGGGAGACCCAGTACTTC,TRBJ2-5,TRBV30,-,TRBD1
CASSLVTSGGAAETQYF,TGTGCCAGCAGCTTAGTAACTAGCGGGGGGGCCGCCGAGACCCAGTACTTC,TRBJ2-5,TRBV7-9,-,TRBD2
CASSAASGGANEQFF,TGCGCCAGCAGTGCGGCTAGCGGGGGGGCCAATGAGCAGTTCTTC,TRBJ2-1,TRBV10-2,-,TRBD2
CASSPYAGHEKLFF,TGCGCCAGCAGCCCATATGCAGGTCATGAAAAACTGTTTTTT,TRBJ1-4,TRBV4-3,-,-
CASSKGQGHSGANVLTF,TGCGCCAGCAGCAAAGGACAGGGGCACTCTGGGGCCAACGTCCTGACTTTC,TRBJ2-6,TRBV4-3,-,TRBD1
CASSVGQPNEQYF,TGCGCCAGCAGTGTGGGGCAGCCCAACGAGCAGTACTTC,TRBJ2-7,TRBV5-1,-,-
CASSPTAGTGELFF,TGCGCCAGCAGCCCTACGGCCGGCACCGGGGAGCTGTTTTTT,TRBJ2-2,TRBV4-1,-,-
CAISPGRTDTQYF,TGTGCCATCAGTCCGGGGCGCACAGATACGCAGTATTTT,TRBJ2-3,TRBV10-3,-,-
CASSPEARKDQPQHF,TGTGCCAGCTCACCAGAGGCCCGAAAGGATCAGCCCCAGCATTTT,TRBJ1-5,TRBV18,-,-
CASSLQSSGNTIYF,TGTGCCAGCTCCCTTCAGAGCTCTGGAAACACCATATATTTT,TRBJ1-3,TRBV5-4,-,-
CASSGSIGGARTEAFF,TGCGCCAGCAGCGGAAGCATAGGGGGGGCGCGAACTGAAGCTTTCTTT,TRBJ1-1,TRBV5-1,-,-
CATSSFTRTGANEQYF,TGTGCCACCAGCAGCTTTACTAGGACAGGGGCCAACGAGCAGTACTTC,TRBJ2-7,TRBV15,-,TRBD1